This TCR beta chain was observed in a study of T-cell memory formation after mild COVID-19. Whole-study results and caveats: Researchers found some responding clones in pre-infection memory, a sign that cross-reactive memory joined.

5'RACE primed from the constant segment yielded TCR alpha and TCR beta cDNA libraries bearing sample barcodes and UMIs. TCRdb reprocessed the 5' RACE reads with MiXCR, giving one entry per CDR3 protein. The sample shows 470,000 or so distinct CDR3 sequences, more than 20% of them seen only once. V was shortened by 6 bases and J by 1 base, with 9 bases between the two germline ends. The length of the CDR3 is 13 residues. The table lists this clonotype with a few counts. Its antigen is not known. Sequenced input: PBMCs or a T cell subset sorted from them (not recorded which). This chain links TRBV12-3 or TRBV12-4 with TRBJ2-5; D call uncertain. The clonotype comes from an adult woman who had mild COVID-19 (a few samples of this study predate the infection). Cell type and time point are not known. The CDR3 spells CASRQLLQETQYF. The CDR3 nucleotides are TGTGCCAGCAGACAGCTCCTCCAAGAGACCCAGTACTTC.